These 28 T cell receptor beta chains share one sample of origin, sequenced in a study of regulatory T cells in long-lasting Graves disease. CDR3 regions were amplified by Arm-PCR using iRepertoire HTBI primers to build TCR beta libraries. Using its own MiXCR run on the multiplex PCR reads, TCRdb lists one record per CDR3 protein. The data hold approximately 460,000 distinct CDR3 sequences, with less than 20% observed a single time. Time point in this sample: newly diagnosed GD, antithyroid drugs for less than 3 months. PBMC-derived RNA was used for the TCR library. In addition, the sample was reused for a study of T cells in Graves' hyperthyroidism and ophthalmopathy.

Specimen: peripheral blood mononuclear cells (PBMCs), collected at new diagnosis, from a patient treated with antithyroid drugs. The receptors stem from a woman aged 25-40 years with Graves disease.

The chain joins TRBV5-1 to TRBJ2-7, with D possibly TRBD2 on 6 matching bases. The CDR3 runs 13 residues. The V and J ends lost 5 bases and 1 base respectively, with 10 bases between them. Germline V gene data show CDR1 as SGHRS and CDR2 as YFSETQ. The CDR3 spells CASRLAESYEQYF. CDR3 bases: TGCGCCAGCAGGTTAGCGGAATCCTACGAGCAGTACTTC.

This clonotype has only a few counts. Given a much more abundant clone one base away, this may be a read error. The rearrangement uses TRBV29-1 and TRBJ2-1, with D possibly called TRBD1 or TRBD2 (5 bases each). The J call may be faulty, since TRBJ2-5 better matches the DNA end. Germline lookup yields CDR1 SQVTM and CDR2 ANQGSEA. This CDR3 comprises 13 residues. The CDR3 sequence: CSVRDRTQETQYF. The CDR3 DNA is TGCAGCGTCCGGGACCGCACCCAAGAGACCCAGTACTTC.

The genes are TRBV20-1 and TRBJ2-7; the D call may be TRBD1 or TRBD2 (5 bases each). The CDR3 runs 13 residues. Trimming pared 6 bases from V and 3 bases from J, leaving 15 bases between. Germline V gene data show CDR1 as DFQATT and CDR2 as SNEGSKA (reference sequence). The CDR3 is CSANQGDYYEQYF. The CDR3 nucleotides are TGCAGTGCCAATCAGGGAGATTACTACGAGCAGTACTTC.

The CDR3 sequence is CSVEVEPYNEQFF. The CDR3 DNA sequence: TGCAGCGTTGAAGTGGAGCCCTACAATGAGCAGTTCTTC. The rearrangement joins TRBV29-1 to TRBJ2-1; no clear D gene. CDR1 and CDR2 from the germline V gene are SQVTM and ANQGSEA. This CDR3 is built from 13 residues. Trimming cost V 1 base and J 2 bases, with 6 bases left between them.

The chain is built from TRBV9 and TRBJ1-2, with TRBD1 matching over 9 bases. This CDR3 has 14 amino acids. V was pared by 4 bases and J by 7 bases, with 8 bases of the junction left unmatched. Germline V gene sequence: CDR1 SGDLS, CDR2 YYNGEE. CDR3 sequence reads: CASSPRTGASGYTF. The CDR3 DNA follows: TGTGCCAGCAGCCCGAGGACAGGGGCTAGTGGCTACACCTTC.

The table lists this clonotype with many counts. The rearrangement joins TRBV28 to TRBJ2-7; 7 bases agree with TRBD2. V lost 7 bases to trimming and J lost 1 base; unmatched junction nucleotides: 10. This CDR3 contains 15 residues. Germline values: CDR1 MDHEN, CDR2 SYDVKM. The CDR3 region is CASTSSGRYSYEQYF. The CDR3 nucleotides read TGTGCCAGCACCAGTAGCGGGCGGTATTCCTACGAGCAGTACTTC.

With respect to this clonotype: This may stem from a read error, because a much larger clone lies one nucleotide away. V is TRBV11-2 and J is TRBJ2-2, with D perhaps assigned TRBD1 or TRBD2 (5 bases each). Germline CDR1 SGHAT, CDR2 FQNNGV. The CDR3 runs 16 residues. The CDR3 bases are TGTGCCAGCAGCCCTCCTGTGGGACGCCTCACCGGGGAGCCGTTTTTT. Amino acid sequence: CASSPPVGRLTGEPFF.

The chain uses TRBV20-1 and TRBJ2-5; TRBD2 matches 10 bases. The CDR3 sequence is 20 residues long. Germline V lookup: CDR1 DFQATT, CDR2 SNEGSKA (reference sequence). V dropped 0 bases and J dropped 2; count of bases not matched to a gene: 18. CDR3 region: CSAREGSEAGGLTPQETQYF. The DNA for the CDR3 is TGCAGTGCTAGAGAGGGCAGCGAAGCGGGAGGGCTAACACCTCAAGAGACCCAGTACTTC.

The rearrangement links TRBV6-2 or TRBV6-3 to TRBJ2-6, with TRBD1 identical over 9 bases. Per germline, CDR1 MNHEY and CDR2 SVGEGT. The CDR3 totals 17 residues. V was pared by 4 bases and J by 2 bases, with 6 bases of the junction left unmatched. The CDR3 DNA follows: TGTGCCAGCAGTTTTGACAGGGGGACTACTGGGGCCAACGTCCTGACTTTC. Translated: CASSFDRGTTGANVLTF.

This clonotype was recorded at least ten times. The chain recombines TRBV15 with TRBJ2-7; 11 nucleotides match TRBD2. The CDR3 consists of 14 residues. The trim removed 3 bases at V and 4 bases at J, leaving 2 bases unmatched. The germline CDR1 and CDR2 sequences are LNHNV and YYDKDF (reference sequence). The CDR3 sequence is CATSSGTSGYEQYF. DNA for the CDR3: TGTGCCACCAGCAGCGGGACTAGCGGTTACGAGCAGTACTTC.

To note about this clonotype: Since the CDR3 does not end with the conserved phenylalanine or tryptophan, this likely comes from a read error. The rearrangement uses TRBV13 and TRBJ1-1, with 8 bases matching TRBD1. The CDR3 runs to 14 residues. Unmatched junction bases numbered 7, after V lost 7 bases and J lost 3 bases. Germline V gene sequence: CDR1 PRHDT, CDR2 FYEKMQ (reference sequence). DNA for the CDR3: TGTGCCAGCAACTCGGACAGGGTTGACACTGAAGCTTTCCTT. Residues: CASNSDRVDTEAFL.

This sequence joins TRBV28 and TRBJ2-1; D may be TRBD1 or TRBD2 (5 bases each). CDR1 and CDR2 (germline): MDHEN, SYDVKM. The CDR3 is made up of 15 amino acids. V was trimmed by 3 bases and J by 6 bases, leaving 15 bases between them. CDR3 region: CASSFRGAIGNEQFF. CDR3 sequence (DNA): TGTGCCAGCAGTTTTAGAGGGGCGATCGGCAATGAGCAGTTCTTC.

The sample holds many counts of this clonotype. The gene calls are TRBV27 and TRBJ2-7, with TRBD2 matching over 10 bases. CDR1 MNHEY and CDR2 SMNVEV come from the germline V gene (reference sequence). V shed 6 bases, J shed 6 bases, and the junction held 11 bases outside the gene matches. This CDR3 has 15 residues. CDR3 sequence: CASRSSSGSRLEQYF. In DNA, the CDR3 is TGTGCCAGCAGATCTTCTAGCGGGAGTCGTCTCGAGCAGTACTTC.

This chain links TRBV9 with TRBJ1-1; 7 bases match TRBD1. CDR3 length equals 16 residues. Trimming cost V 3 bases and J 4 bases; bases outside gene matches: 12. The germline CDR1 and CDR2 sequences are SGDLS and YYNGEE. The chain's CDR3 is CASSAQGGGAVTEAFF. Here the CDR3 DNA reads TGTGCCAGCAGCGCCCAGGGGGGGGGGGCGGTCACTGAAGCTTTCTTT.

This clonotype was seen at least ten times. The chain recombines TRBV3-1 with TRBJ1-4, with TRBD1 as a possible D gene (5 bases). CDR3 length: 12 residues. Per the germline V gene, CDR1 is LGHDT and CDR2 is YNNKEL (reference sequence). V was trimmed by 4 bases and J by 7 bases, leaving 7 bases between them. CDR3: CASSRTSEKLFF. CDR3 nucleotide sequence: TGTGCCAGCAGCCGGACAAGTGAAAAACTGTTTTTT.

CDR3 residues: CATSDRDRETQYF. The CDR3 DNA is TGTGCCACCTCGGACAGGGATAGAGAGACCCAGTACTTC. The chain carries TRBV24-1 and TRBJ2-5; 8 nucleotides agree with TRBD1. Germline CDR1 and CDR2: KGHDR and SFDVKD. This CDR3 spans 13 amino acids. V lost 9 bases and J lost 4; bases outside the gene matches: 6.

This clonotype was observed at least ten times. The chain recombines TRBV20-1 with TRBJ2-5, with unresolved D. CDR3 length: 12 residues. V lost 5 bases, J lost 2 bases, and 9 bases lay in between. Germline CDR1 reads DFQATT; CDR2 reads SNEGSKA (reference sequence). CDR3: CSARPGQETQYF. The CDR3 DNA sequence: TGCAGTGCTCGCCCCGGGCAAGAGACCCAGTACTTC.

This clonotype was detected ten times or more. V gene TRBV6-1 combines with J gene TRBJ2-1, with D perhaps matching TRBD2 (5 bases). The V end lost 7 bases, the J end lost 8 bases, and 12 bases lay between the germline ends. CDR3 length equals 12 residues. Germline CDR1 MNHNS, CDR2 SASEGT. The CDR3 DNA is TGTGCCAGCATGAGGGATCGGGATGAGCAGTTCTTC. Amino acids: CASMRDRDEQFF.

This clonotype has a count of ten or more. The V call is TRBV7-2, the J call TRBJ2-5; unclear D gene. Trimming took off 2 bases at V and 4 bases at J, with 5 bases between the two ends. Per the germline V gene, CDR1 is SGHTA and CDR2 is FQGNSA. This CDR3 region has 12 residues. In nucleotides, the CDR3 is TGTGCCAGCAGCTTACGGCGAGAGACCCAGTACTTC. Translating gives CASSLRRETQYF.

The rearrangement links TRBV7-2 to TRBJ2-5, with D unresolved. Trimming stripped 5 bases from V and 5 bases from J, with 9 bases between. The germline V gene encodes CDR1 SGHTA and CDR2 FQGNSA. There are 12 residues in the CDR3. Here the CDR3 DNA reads TGTGCCAGCAGCCCTCATGATGAGACCCAGTACTTC. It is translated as CASSPHDETQYF.

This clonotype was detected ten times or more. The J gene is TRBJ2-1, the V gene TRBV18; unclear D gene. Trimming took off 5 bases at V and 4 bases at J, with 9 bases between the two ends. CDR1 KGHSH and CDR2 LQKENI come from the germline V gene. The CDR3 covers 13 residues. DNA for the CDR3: TGTGCCAGCTCAGGTGGGGTATACAATGAGCAGTTCTTC. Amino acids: CASSGGVYNEQFF.

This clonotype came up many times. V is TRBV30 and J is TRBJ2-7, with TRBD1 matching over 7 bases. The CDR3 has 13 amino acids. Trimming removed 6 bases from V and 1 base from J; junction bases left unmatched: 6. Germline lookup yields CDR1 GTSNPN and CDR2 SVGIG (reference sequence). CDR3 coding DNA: TGTGCCTGCAAACAGGGGTTTTCCTACGAGCAGTACTTC. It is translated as CACKQGFSYEQYF.

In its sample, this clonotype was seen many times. Written as DNA, the CDR3 is TGCAGTGCTAGAGACGGCAAGCGGGAGCATTTGACAGATACGCAGTATTTT. Translating gives CSARDGKREHLTDTQYF. This chain joins TRBV20-1 and TRBJ2-3, with 8 nucleotides matching TRBD2. The length of the CDR3 is 17 residues. The ends lost 0 bases at V and 3 bases at J; junction bases unmatched: 11. Germline assignment: CDR1 DFQATT and CDR2 SNEGSKA (reference sequence).

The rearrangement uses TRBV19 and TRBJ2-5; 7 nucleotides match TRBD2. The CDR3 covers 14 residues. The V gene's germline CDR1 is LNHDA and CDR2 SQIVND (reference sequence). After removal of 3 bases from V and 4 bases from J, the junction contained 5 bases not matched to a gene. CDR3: CASSIREVGETQYF. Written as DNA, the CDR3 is TGTGCCAGTAGTATCCGGGAGGTGGGAGAGACCCAGTACTTC.

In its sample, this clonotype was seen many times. DNA of the CDR3: TGTGCCTGGAGTGCCAACGACAGGGTTTGGGCAAAAGATCAGCCCCAGCATTTT. Its protein is CAWSANDRVWAKDQPQHF. The chain is built from TRBV30 and TRBJ1-5; 7 bases agree with TRBD1. Germline CDR1 and CDR2: GTSNPN and SVGIG (reference sequence). Germline trimming cut 1 base from V and 5 bases from J; bases unmatched to any gene: 17. The CDR3 runs 18 residues.

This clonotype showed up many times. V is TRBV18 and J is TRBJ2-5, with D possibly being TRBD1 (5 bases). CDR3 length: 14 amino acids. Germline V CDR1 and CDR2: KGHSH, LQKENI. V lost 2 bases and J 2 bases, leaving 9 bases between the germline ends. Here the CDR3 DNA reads TGTGCCAGCTCACCATCACAGGATCAAGAGACCCAGTACTTC. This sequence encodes CASSPSQDQETQYF.

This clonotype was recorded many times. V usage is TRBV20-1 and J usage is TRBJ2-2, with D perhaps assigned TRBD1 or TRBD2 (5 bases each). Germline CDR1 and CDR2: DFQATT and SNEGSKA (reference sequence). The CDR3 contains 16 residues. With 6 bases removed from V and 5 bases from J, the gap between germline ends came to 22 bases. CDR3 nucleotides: TGCAGTGCACCCCGTGGGGGTCCACTAGGGACCGGGGAGCTGTTTTTT. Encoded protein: CSAPRGGPLGTGELFF.

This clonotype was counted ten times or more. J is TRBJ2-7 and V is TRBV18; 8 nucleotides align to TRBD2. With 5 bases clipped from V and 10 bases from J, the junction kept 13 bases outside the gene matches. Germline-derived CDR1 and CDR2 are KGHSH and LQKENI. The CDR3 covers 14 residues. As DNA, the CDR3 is TGTGCCAGCTCAACCGGGGGGGCTCTGGGGATCCAGTACTTC. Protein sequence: CASSTGGALGIQYF.